This T cell receptor beta chain stems from a study of blood T cell repertoires in COVID-19. For the study at large: The analysed material was cDNA or gDNA that came from T cells, B-cell-depleted T cells, or PBMCs.

This CDR3 contains 15 residues. The J segment lost 4 bases and the V segment lost 5 bases, leaving 7 bases of the junction unmatched. Germline V CDR1 and CDR2: SGHTA, FQGTGA. Sequenced by immunoSEQ multiplex PCR; TCRdb stores in-frame clones only, minus some. In the table there are some 180,000 clones, around 86% of which are singletons. This TCR came from a middle-aged man with acute or convalescent COVID-19. What was sequenced was peripheral blood. This chain links TRBV7-3 with TRBJ2-7; the match to TRBD1 covers 11 bases. CDR3 sequence (DNA): TGTGCCAGCAGCCCGGGGACAGGGGGTAATTACGAGCAGTACTTC. It translates to CASSPGTGGNYEQYF. Based on the CDR3 plus reference TRBV7-3 and TRBJ2-7, the full variable domain is GAGVSQTPSNKVTEKGKYVELRCDPISGHTALYWYRQSLGQGPEFLIYFQGTGAADDSGLPNDRFFAVRPEGSVSTLKIQRTERGDSAVYLCASSPGTGGNYEQYFGPGTRLTVT.